A single sample is the source of the 3 T cell receptor beta chains below, sequenced in a study of T cells in Graves' hyperthyroidism and ophthalmopathy. The source material, RNA transcripts, was used to amplify TCR beta CDR3 regions. The HTBI primer set was used in a first-round RT-PCR of the TCR CDR3. Each CDR3 protein gets one entry after TCRdb re-called the multiplex PCR reads with MiXCR. The sample includes some 800,000 distinct CDR3 sequences, around 39% of them seen just once. The specimen sequenced was blood. The receptors originated from a man between 18 and 29 years old with Graves' hyperthyroidism.

This clonotype appeared a single time. Germline is not matched at one junction end, which may reflect a read error. The rearrangement links TRBV10-3 to TRBJ2-6, with D perhaps TRBD1 (7 bases). Germline V lookup: CDR1 ENHRY, CDR2 SYGVKD. The CDR3 spans 14 residues. The CDR3 region has the DNA TGCGCCATCAGTCAGGGGGGTGGGGCCAACGTCCTGACTTTC. This sequence encodes CAISQGGGANVLTF.

This clonotype has at least ten counts. The V gene is TRBV20-1, the J gene TRBJ1-6; the D gene is possibly TRBD1 (5 bases). The ends were cut back, 0 bases at V and 10 bases at J, with 16 bases in the middle. Germline V gene lookup returns CDR1 DFQATT and CDR2 SNEGSKA (reference sequence). CDR3 length: 15 residues. The CDR3 coding sequence is TGCAGTGCTAGAGACAGGGTTAACGGGAGATCACCCCTCCACTTT. It encodes CSARDRVNGRSPLHF.

The CDR3 loop is CASVAVPADTQYF. CDR3 DNA sequence: TGTGCCAGCGTGGCGGTGCCAGCAGATACGCAGTATTTT. The V gene is TRBV25-1, the J gene TRBJ2-3; D unclear. Trimming took off 8 bases at V and 4 bases at J, with 13 bases between the two ends. Germline values: CDR1 MGHDK, CDR2 SYGVNS. This CDR3 region has 13 residues.